This T cell receptor (beta chain) was recorded in a study of neurological immune-mediated disorders. General observations from the study: The multiple sclerosis repertoire cluster was associated with no clinical or MRI feature. A possible signature was seen in one related-CDR3 cluster, into which phylogenetic grouping placed the repertoires of 18 of 34 multiple sclerosis patients.

TCRdb re-derived calls from the 5' RACE reads in MiXCR, one entry per CDR3 protein. Of around 50,000 distinct CDR3 sequences listed, around 3.5% are singletons. Many counts were recorded for this clonotype. As yet, its antigen is unknown. From germline, CDR1 is MNHEY and CDR2 SMNVEV (reference sequence). The trim removed 2 bases at V and 6 bases at J, leaving 4 bases unmatched. The CDR3 totals 14 residues. The sequenced material came from PBMCs. The clonotype comes from a woman in her 30s with multiple sclerosis. V and J are TRBV27 and TRBJ2-3, with TRBD1 matching 8 bases. The CDR3 region is CASSLAGQGDTQYF. DNA for the CDR3: TGTGCCAGCAGTTTAGCCGGACAGGGTGATACGCAGTATTTT.